The rows below give T cell receptor beta chains drawn from one sample of a study of blood T cell repertoires in COVID-19. Method: immunoSEQ multiplex PCR; TCRdb's copy keeps in-frame clones and lacks some. Of 35,000 to 40,000 clones listed, around four fifths are singletons. Sequences were obtained from peripheral blood. The receptors were gathered from a man aged 45-60 years with active COVID-19. Each CDR3 is given with its conserved first and last residue. A D gene is named only where the DNA matches it firmly. Clone size is given for some rows only: seen once, a few or many times, or a class if the clone is expanded.

cdr3_aa: CASSPSSGYEQYF
cdr3_nt: TGTGCCAGCAGTCCCTCGTCGGGGTACGAGCAGTACTTC
d_call: -
v_call: TRBV12-3/TRBV12-4
clone_size: -
j_call: TRBJ2-7

cdr3_aa: CASSLRRDEAFF
cdr3_nt: TGTGCCAGCAGCTTAAGACGGGATGAAGCTTTCTTT
d_call: -
v_call: TRBV7-2
clone_size: few
j_call: TRBJ1-1

cdr3_aa: CASTDGQAANYEQYF
cdr3_nt: TGTGCCAGCACCGACGGACAGGCGGCCAACTACGAGCAGTACTTC
d_call: TRBD1
v_call: TRBV2
clone_size: few
j_call: TRBJ2-7

cdr3_aa: CASSYNYEQYF
cdr3_nt: TGTGCCAGCTCTTACAACTACGAGCAGTACTTC
d_call: -
v_call: TRBV18
clone_size: -
j_call: TRBJ2-7

cdr3_aa: CASSASRRTSTDTQYF
cdr3_nt: TGTGCCAGCAGCGCTAGCCGCAGAACTAGCACAGATACGCAGTATTTT
d_call: -
v_call: TRBV7-9
clone_size: few
j_call: TRBJ2-3

cdr3_aa: CASSLTGGYGNTIYF
cdr3_nt: TGTGCCAGCAGCCTGACAGGGGGCTACGGAAACACCATATATTTT
d_call: TRBD1
v_call: TRBV5-5
clone_size: -
j_call: TRBJ1-3

cdr3_aa: CASSRGTTYEQYF
cdr3_nt: TGTGCCAGCAGCCGCGGCACAACCTACGAGCAGTACTTC
d_call: -
v_call: TRBV7-9
clone_size: -
j_call: TRBJ2-7

cdr3_aa: CASSLLVNGGNQPQHF
cdr3_nt: TGTGCCAGCAGCTTGTTGGTTAACGGGGGCAATCAGCCCCAGCATTTT
d_call: -
v_call: TRBV5-6
clone_size: -
j_call: TRBJ1-5

cdr3_aa: CASSIRLQGKAYEQYF
cdr3_nt: TGTGCCAGCAGCATCAGACTACAGGGGAAAGCCTACGAGCAGTACTTC
d_call: -
v_call: TRBV21-1
clone_size: few
j_call: TRBJ2-7

cdr3_aa: CASSDRRGRDEQYF
cdr3_nt: TGTGCCAGCAGTGACCGCAGGGGGCGCGACGAGCAGTACTTC
d_call: TRBD1
v_call: TRBV2
clone_size: -
j_call: TRBJ2-7

cdr3_aa: CASSLDRTVYNEQFF
cdr3_nt: TGTGCCAGCAGCTTGGACCGGACAGTCTACAATGAGCAGTTCTTC
d_call: -
v_call: TRBV5-6
clone_size: -
j_call: TRBJ2-1

cdr3_aa: CASRTGTGKSSYNEQFF
cdr3_nt: TGTGCCAGCCGTACCGGGACAGGGAAGAGCTCCTACAATGAGCAGTTCTTC
d_call: -
v_call: TRBV21-1
clone_size: -
j_call: TRBJ2-1

cdr3_aa: CASSLWQNTEAFF
cdr3_nt: TGTGCCAGCAGTTTATGGCAGAACACTGAAGCTTTCTTT
d_call: -
v_call: TRBV27
clone_size: -
j_call: TRBJ1-1

cdr3_aa: CASKHGRGNYGYTF
cdr3_nt: TGTGCCAGCAAGCACGGAAGAGGGAACTATGGCTACACCTTC
d_call: -
v_call: TRBV2
clone_size: -
j_call: TRBJ1-2

cdr3_aa: CATGGWLSYNSPLHF
cdr3_nt: TGTGCCACGGGGGGGTGGCTCTCCTATAATTCACCCCTCCACTTT
d_call: -
v_call: TRBV6-4
clone_size: -
j_call: TRBJ1-6

cdr3_aa: CAISELKPGGGGSEQYF
cdr3_nt: TGTGCCATCAGTGAGTTAAAACCGGGCGGCGGCGGGAGCGAGCAGTACTTC
d_call: TRBD2
v_call: TRBV10-3
clone_size: -
j_call: TRBJ2-7

cdr3_aa: CASGFSTDRGSDTEAFF
cdr3_nt: TGTGCTAGTGGTTTCTCGACCGACAGGGGGTCCGACACTGAAGCTTTCTTT
d_call: TRBD1
v_call: TRBV12-5
clone_size: -
j_call: TRBJ1-1

cdr3_aa: CASSPGFTGGRDEQFF
cdr3_nt: TGTGCCAGCAGCCCAGGATTTACCGGGGGGAGGGATGAGCAGTTCTTC
d_call: TRBD2
v_call: TRBV5-5
clone_size: -
j_call: TRBJ2-1

cdr3_aa: CASSAYGNEKLFF
cdr3_nt: TGTGCCAGTAGTGCCTACGGTAATGAAAAACTGTTTTTT
d_call: -
v_call: TRBV19
clone_size: -
j_call: TRBJ1-4

cdr3_aa: CASSSEGRVYGYTF
cdr3_nt: TGTGCCAGCAGCTCTGAGGGAAGGGTGTATGGCTACACCTTC
d_call: -
v_call: TRBV5-4
clone_size: once
j_call: TRBJ1-2

cdr3_aa: CSAGSTGSGEQYF
cdr3_nt: TGCAGCGCCGGATCAACGGGGTCTGGCGAGCAGTACTTC
d_call: -
v_call: TRBV29-1
clone_size: -
j_call: TRBJ2-7

cdr3_aa: CASSHGTFDTDTQYF
cdr3_nt: TGTGCCAGCAGCCACGGGACTTTCGACACAGATACGCAGTATTTT
d_call: -
v_call: TRBV5-4
clone_size: -
j_call: TRBJ2-3

cdr3_aa: CASSSLPTGDMNTEAFF
cdr3_nt: TGTGCCAGCAGTTCATTGCCGACAGGGGACATGAACACTGAAGCTTTCTTT
d_call: TRBD1
v_call: TRBV7-9
clone_size: medium-sized
j_call: TRBJ1-1

cdr3_aa: CSGQANEKLFF
cdr3_nt: TGCAGCGGACAGGCAAATGAAAAACTGTTTTTT
d_call: TRBD1
v_call: TRBV20-1
clone_size: -
j_call: TRBJ1-4

cdr3_aa: CASSQEGTGGTDTQYF
cdr3_nt: TGCGCCAGCAGCCAAGAAGGGACAGGGGGCACAGATACGCAGTATTTT
d_call: TRBD1
v_call: TRBV4-3
clone_size: few
j_call: TRBJ2-3

cdr3_aa: CAISEPGTVYEQYF
cdr3_nt: TGTGCCATCAGTGAGCCAGGGACAGTTTACGAGCAGTACTTC
d_call: TRBD1
v_call: TRBV10-3
clone_size: -
j_call: TRBJ2-7

cdr3_aa: CASSSQFGGGYTF
cdr3_nt: TGTGCCAGCAGCTCCCAATTCGGGGGTGGCTACACCTTC
d_call: -
v_call: TRBV7-9
clone_size: -
j_call: TRBJ1-2

cdr3_aa: CASSFHRDRANNEQFF
cdr3_nt: TGTGCCAGCAGCTTCCACCGGGACAGGGCGAACAATGAGCAGTTCTTC
d_call: TRBD1
v_call: TRBV9
clone_size: once
j_call: TRBJ2-1

cdr3_aa: CASSIGGRKGYTF
cdr3_nt: TGTGCCAGCTCTATCGGGGGGCGTAAGGGCTACACCTTC
d_call: -
v_call: TRBV6-5
clone_size: -
j_call: TRBJ1-2

cdr3_aa: CASSFKLGYGYTF
cdr3_nt: TGTGCCAGCAGTTTCAAACTAGGCTATGGCTACACCTTC
d_call: -
v_call: TRBV28
clone_size: -
j_call: TRBJ1-2

cdr3_aa: CASSYYFRGGGSGANVLTF
cdr3_nt: TGTGCCAGCAGTTACTATTTCCGGGGCGGGGGCTCTGGGGCCAACGTCCTGACTTTC
d_call: TRBD2
v_call: TRBV6-2/TRBV6-3
clone_size: -
j_call: TRBJ2-6

cdr3_aa: CASKQGANTEAFF
cdr3_nt: TGTGCCAGTAAACAGGGGGCGAACACTGAAGCTTTCTTT
d_call: TRBD1
v_call: TRBV3-1/TRBV3-2
clone_size: -
j_call: TRBJ1-1

cdr3_aa: CASSESPYGQPQHF
cdr3_nt: TGCGCCAGCAGTGAGTCGCCGTACGGTCAGCCCCAGCATTTT
d_call: -
v_call: TRBV10-1
clone_size: -
j_call: TRBJ1-5

cdr3_aa: CASTPTAGSGNTIYF
cdr3_nt: TGTGCCAGCACCCCGACGGCGGGCTCTGGAAACACCATATATTTT
d_call: -
v_call: TRBV7-9
clone_size: -
j_call: TRBJ1-3

cdr3_aa: CASSLARSGGNEQYF
cdr3_nt: TGTGCCAGCAGCTTAGCCCGATCGGGGGGGAACGAGCAGTACTTC
d_call: TRBD2
v_call: TRBV7-9
clone_size: -
j_call: TRBJ2-7

cdr3_aa: CASSRLTVPYGQYF
cdr3_nt: TGTGCCAGCAGCCGATTGACAGTTCCCTACGGGCAGTACTTC
d_call: -
v_call: TRBV9
clone_size: -
j_call: TRBJ2-7

cdr3_aa: CASNPGQGFSIKQFF
cdr3_nt: TGTGCCAGCAATCCCGGACAGGGATTTTCTATTAAGCAGTTCTTC
d_call: TRBD1
v_call: TRBV6-6
clone_size: once
j_call: TRBJ2-1

cdr3_aa: CASSVGGTKETQYF
cdr3_nt: TGTGCCAGCAGCGTCGGGGGGACAAAAGAGACCCAGTACTTC
d_call: -
v_call: TRBV7-2
clone_size: -
j_call: TRBJ2-5

cdr3_aa: CASSSEGSSYNEQFF
cdr3_nt: TGTGCCAGCAGTTCCGAGGGTAGCTCCTACAATGAGCAGTTCTTC
d_call: -
v_call: TRBV6-5
clone_size: once
j_call: TRBJ2-1

cdr3_aa: CASSESTVRETQYF
cdr3_nt: TGCGCCAGCAGTGAGTCTACAGTACGAGAGACCCAGTACTTC
d_call: -
v_call: TRBV10-1
clone_size: -
j_call: TRBJ2-5

cdr3_aa: CASSLAMDRYNQPQHF
cdr3_nt: TGTGCCAGCAGCTTGGCTATGGACAGGTACAATCAGCCCCAGCATTTT
d_call: TRBD1
v_call: TRBV5-5
clone_size: few
j_call: TRBJ1-5

cdr3_aa: CASSRLDYGYTF
cdr3_nt: TGTGCCAGCAGCCGTCTAGACTATGGCTACACCTTC
d_call: -
v_call: TRBV2
clone_size: -
j_call: TRBJ1-2

cdr3_aa: CASSPGGAPEAFF
cdr3_nt: TGTGCCAGCAGTCCAGGGGGCGCACCTGAAGCTTTCTTT
d_call: TRBD1
v_call: TRBV12-3/TRBV12-4
clone_size: -
j_call: TRBJ1-1

cdr3_aa: CASSPGTGTRFSNQPQHF
cdr3_nt: TGCGCCAGCAGTCCCGGGACAGGGACCAGATTTAGCAATCAGCCCCAGCATTTT
d_call: TRBD1
v_call: TRBV5-1
clone_size: -
j_call: TRBJ1-5

cdr3_aa: CASSRGLRQGSFGQPQHF
cdr3_nt: TGTGCCAGCAGCAGAGGCCTGAGACAGGGTTCATTCGGTCAGCCCCAGCATTTT
d_call: TRBD1
v_call: TRBV5-8
clone_size: -
j_call: TRBJ1-5

cdr3_aa: CASSSGTDSYNEQFF
cdr3_nt: TGTGCCAGCAGCTCCGGGACTGACTCCTACAATGAGCAGTTCTTC
d_call: -
v_call: TRBV5-4
clone_size: once
j_call: TRBJ2-1

cdr3_aa: CASQFSLTDTQYF
cdr3_nt: TGTGCCAGCCAATTCAGTTTGACAGATACGCAGTATTTT
d_call: -
v_call: TRBV12-3/TRBV12-4
clone_size: -
j_call: TRBJ2-3

cdr3_aa: CASSQTEYEQYF
cdr3_nt: TGTGCCAGCAGCCAGACAGAATACGAGCAGTACTTC
d_call: -
v_call: TRBV3-1/TRBV3-2
clone_size: -
j_call: TRBJ2-7

cdr3_aa: CASSLGYGMNTEAFF
cdr3_nt: TGTGCCAGCAGCTTAGGGTACGGTATGAACACTGAAGCTTTCTTT
d_call: -
v_call: TRBV7-9
clone_size: -
j_call: TRBJ1-1

cdr3_aa: CASSQDQSGSSYEQYF
cdr3_nt: TGTGCCAGCAGCCAAGATCAGAGCGGGAGCTCCTACGAGCAGTACTTC
d_call: TRBD2
v_call: TRBV3-1/TRBV3-2
clone_size: -
j_call: TRBJ2-7

cdr3_aa: CASSSDRGAYNSPLHF
cdr3_nt: TGTGCCAGCAGCTCAGACAGGGGGGCCTATAATTCACCCCTCCACTTT
d_call: TRBD1
v_call: TRBV7-6
clone_size: -
j_call: TRBJ1-6

cdr3_aa: CASSPHLSSSGDRNEQFF
cdr3_nt: TGTGCCAGCAGTCCCCATTTATCTAGTAGCGGGGACCGGAATGAGCAGTTCTTC
d_call: TRBD2
v_call: TRBV27
clone_size: -
j_call: TRBJ2-1

cdr3_aa: CASSLRGSYEQYF
cdr3_nt: TGTGCCAGCAGCTTAAGGGGTTCCTACGAGCAGTACTTC
d_call: -
v_call: TRBV11-3
clone_size: -
j_call: TRBJ2-7

cdr3_aa: CASSAADRSLTGAFF
cdr3_nt: TGTGCCAGCAGTGCGGCGGACAGGTCCCTCACTGGGGCTTTCTTT
d_call: TRBD1
v_call: TRBV6-2/TRBV6-3
clone_size: -
j_call: TRBJ1-1

cdr3_aa: CASSGQVNSPLHF
cdr3_nt: TGCGCCAGCTCGGGACAGGTTAATTCACCCCTCCACTTT
d_call: TRBD1
v_call: TRBV10-2
clone_size: -
j_call: TRBJ1-6

cdr3_aa: CASSYATPDEQFF
cdr3_nt: TGTGCCAGCAGTTACGCAACTCCCGATGAGCAGTTCTTC
d_call: -
v_call: TRBV6-2/TRBV6-3
clone_size: -
j_call: TRBJ2-1